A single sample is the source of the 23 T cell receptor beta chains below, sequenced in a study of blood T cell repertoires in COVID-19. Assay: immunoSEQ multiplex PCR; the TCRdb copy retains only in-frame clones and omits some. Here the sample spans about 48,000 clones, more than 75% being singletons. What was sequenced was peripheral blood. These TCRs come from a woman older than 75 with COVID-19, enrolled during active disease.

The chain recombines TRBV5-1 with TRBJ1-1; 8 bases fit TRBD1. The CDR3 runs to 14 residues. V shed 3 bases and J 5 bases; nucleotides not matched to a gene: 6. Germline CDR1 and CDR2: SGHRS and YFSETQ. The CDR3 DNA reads TGCGCCAGCAGCTCCCGACAGGGGAGGACTGAAGCTTTCTTT. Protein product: CASSSRQGRTEAFF.

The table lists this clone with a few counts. This chain's CDR3 is CASSAQGDRETQYF. DNA of the CDR3: TGTGCCAGCTCAGCTCAGGGGGACAGAGAGACCCAGTACTTC. The chain has TRBV18 and TRBJ2-5; TRBD1 aligns across 7 bases. Germline values: CDR1 KGHSH, CDR2 LQKENI. The CDR3 totals 14 residues. Losses at the gene ends were 5 bases for V and 4 bases for J; bases not matched to a gene: 7.

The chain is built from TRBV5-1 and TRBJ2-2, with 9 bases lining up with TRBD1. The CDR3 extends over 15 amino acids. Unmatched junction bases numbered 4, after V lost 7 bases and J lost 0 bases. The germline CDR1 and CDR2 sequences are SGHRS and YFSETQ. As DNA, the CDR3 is TGCGCCAGCCGCCGACAGGGGGCGAACACCGGGGAGCTGTTTTTT. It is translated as CASRRQGANTGELFF.

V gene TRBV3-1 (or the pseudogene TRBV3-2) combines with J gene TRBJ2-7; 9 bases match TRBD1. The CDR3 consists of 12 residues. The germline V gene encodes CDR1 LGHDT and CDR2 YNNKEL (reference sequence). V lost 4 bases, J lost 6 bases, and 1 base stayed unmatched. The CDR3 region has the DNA TGTGCCAGCAGCCGGACAGGGGTCGAGCAGTACTTC. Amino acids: CASSRTGVEQYF.

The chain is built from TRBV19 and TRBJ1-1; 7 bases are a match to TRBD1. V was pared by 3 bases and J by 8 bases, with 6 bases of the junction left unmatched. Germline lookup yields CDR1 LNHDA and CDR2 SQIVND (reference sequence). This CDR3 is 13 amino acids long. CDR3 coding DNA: TGTGCCAGTAGTATTCCGAGGGGACAGGAAGCTTTCTTT. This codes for CASSIPRGQEAFF.

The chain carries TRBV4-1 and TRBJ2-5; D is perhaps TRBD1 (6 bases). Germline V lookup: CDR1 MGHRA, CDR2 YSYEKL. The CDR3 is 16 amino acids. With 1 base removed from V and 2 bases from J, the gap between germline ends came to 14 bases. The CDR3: CASSQGTAAPQETQYF. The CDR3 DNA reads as TGCGCCAGCAGCCAAGGGACAGCGGCCCCTCAAGAGACCCAGTACTTC.

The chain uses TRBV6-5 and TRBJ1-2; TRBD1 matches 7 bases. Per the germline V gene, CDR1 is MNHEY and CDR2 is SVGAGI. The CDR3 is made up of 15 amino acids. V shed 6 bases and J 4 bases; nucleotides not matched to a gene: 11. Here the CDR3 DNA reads TGTGCCAGCAGATACGTGGACAACAGGGGCTATGGCTACACCTTC. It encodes CASRYVDNRGYGYTF.

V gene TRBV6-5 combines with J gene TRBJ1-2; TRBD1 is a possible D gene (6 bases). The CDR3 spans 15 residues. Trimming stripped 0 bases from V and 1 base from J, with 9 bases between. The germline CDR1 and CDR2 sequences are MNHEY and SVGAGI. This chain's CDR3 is CASSYSGRGNYGYTF. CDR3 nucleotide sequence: TGTGCCAGCAGTTACTCAGGCAGGGGTAACTATGGCTACACCTTC.

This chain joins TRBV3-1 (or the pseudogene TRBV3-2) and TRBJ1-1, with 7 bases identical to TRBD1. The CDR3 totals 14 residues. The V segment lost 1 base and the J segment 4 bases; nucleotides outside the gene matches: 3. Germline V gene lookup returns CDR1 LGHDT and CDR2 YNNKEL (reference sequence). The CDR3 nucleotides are TGTGCCAGCAGCCAAGTCAGACAGGGCACTGAAGCTTTCTTT. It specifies CASSQVRQGTEAFF.

CDR3: CASSPRAGTENNEQFF. The CDR3 coding sequence is TGCGCCAGCAGCCCCCGGGCCGGGACAGAGAACAATGAGCAGTTCTTC. This sequence joins TRBV5-1 and TRBJ2-1, with 7 bases fitting TRBD1. Germline V gene data show CDR1 as SGHRS and CDR2 as YFSETQ. The CDR3 is 16 amino acids. The J segment lost 5 bases and the V segment lost 4 bases, leaving 12 bases of the junction unmatched.

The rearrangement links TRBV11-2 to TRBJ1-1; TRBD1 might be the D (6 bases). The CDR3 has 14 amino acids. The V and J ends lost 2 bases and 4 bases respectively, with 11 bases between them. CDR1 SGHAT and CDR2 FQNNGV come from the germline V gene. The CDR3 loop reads CASSLRQVATEAFF. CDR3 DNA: TGTGCCAGCAGCTTAAGACAGGTTGCCACTGAAGCTTTCTTT.

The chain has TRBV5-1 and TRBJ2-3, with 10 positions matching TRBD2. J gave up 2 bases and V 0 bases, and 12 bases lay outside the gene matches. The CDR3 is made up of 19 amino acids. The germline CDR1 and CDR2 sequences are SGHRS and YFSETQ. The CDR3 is CASSLGYSGRPSFTDTQYF. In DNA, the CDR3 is TGCGCCAGCAGCTTGGGGTATAGCGGGAGGCCCTCTTTCACAGATACGCAGTATTTT.

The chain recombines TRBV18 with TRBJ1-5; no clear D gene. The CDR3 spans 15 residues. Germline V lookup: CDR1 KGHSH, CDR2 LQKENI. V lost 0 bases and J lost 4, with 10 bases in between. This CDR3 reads CASSPPGQANQPQHF. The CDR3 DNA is TGTGCCAGCTCACCACCTGGGCAGGCTAATCAGCCCCAGCATTTT. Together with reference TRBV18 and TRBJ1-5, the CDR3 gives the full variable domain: NAGVMQNPRHLVRRRGQEARLRCSPMKGHSHVYWYRQLPEEGLKFMVYLQKENIIDESGMPKERFSAEFPKEGPSILRIQQVVRGDSAAYFCASSPPGQANQPQHFGDGTRLSIL.

The CDR3 protein is CASGPRQGPAYGYTF. For the CDR3, the DNA is TGCGCCAGCGGACCGAGACAGGGTCCTGCCTATGGCTACACCTTC. The chain has TRBV5-1 and TRBJ1-2; TRBD1 aligns across 7 bases. The V gene's germline CDR1 is SGHRS and CDR2 YFSETQ. The CDR3 consists of 15 residues. J was trimmed by 4 bases and V by 7 bases; bases with no gene match: 13.

DNA for the CDR3: TGTGCCAGCCAGCCTACAGGGGGCAATCAGCCCCAGCATTTT. This translates into CASQPTGGNQPQHF. This chain joins TRBV18 and TRBJ1-5; TRBD1 aligns across 7 bases. Germline CDR1 and CDR2: KGHSH and LQKENI. The CDR3 spans 14 residues. Trimming cost V 8 bases and J 2 bases; bases outside gene matches: 6. Drawing the rest from reference TRBV18 and TRBJ1-5, the complete variable domain is NAGVMQNPRHLVRRRGQEARLRCSPMKGHSHVYWYRQLPEEGLKFMVYLQKENIIDESGMPKERFSAEFPKEGPSILRIQQVVRGDSAAYFCASQPTGGNQPQHFGDGTRLSIL.

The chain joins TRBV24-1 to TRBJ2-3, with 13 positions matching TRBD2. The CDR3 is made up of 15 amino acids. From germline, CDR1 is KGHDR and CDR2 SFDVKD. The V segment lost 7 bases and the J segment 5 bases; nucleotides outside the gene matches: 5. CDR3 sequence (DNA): TGTGCCACCAGCTCCAGGACTAGCGGGAGAGATACGCAGTATTTT. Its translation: CATSSRTSGRDTQYF.

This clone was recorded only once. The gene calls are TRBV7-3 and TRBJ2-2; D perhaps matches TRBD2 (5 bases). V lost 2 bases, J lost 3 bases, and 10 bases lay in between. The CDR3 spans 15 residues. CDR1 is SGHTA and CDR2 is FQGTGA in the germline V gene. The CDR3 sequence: CASSLVPGYTGELFF. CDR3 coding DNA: TGTGCCAGCAGCTTAGTCCCGGGATACACCGGGGAGCTGTTTTTT.

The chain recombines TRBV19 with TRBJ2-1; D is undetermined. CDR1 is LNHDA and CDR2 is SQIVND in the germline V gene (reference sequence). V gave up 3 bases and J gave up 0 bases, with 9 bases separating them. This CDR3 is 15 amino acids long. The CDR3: CASSMKRSSYNEQFF. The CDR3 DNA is TGTGCCAGTAGTATGAAGAGAAGCTCCTACAATGAGCAGTTCTTC.

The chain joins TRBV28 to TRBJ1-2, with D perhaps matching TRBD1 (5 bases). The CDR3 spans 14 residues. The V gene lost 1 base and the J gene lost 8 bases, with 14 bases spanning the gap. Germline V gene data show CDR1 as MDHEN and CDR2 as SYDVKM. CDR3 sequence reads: CASSLLEGAWGYTF. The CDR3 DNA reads TGTGCCAGCAGTTTATTAGAAGGGGCGTGGGGCTACACCTTC.

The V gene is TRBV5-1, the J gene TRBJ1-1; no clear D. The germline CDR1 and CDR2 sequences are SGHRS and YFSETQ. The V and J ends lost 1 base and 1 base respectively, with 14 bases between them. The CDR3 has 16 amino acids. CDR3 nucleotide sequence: TGCGCCAGCAGCTTGATTTCAAGCCCCCGGAACACTGAAGCTTTCTTT. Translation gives CASSLISSPRNTEAFF.

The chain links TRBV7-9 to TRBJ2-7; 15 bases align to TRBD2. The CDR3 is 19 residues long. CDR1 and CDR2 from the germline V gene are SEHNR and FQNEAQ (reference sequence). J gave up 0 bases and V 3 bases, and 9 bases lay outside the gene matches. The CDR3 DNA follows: TGTGCCAGCAGCTTTGCCGGGACTAGCGGGAGGTTTACCTCCTACGAGCAGTACTTC. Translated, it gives CASSFAGTSGRFTSYEQYF. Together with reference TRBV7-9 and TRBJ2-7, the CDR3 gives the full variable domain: DTGVSQNPRHKITKRGQNVTFRCDPISEHNRLYWYRQTLGQGPEFLTYFQNEAQLEKSRLLSDRFSAERPKGSFSTLEIQRTEQGDSAMYLCASSFAGTSGRFTSYEQYFGPGTRLTVT.

Written as DNA, the CDR3 is TGTGCCAGCAGCCGCTCGTCCGGACTAGCGGGAAATGAGCAGTTCTTC. This sequence encodes CASSRSSGLAGNEQFF. The rearrangement links TRBV7-2 to TRBJ2-1; 12 bases are shared with TRBD2. With 5 bases clipped from V and 7 bases from J, the junction kept 9 bases outside the gene matches. Germline assignment: CDR1 SGHTA and CDR2 FQGNSA. This CDR3 spans 16 amino acids. The full variable domain, with the rest looked up from reference TRBV7-2 and TRBJ2-1, is GAGVSQSPSNKVTEKGKDVELRCDPISGHTALYWYRQSLGQGLEFLIYFQGNSAPDKSGLPSDRFSAERTGGSVSTLTIQRTQQEDSAVYLCASSRSSGLAGNEQFFGPGTRLTVL.

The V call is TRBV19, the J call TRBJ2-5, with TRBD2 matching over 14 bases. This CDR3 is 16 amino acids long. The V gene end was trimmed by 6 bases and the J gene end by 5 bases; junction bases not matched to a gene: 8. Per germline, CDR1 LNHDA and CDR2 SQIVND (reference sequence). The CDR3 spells CASSPGLAGVGETQYF. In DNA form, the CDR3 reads TGTGCCAGTAGCCCGGGACTAGCGGGGGTCGGTGAGACCCAGTACTTC. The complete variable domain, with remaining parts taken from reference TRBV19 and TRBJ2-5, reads DGGITQSPKYLFRKEGQNVTLSCEQNLNHDAMYWYRQDPGQGLRLIYYSQIVNDFQKGDIAEGYSVSREKKESFPLTVTSAQKNPTAFYLCASSPGLAGVGETQYFGPGTRLLVL.